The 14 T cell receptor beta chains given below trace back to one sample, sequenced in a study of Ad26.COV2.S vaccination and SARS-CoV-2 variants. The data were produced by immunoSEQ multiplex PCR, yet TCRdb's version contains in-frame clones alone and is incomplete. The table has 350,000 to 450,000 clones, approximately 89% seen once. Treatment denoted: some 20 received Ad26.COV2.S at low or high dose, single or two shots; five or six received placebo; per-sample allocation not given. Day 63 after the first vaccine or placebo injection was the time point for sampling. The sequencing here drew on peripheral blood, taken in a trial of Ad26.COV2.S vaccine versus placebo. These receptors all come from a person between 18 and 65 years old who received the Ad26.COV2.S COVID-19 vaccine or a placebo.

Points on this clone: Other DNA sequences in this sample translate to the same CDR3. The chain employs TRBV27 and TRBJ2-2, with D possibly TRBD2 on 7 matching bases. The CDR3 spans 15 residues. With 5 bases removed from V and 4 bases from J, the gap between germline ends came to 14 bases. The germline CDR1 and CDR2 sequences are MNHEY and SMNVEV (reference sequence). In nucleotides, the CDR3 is TGTGCCAGCAGTCCTCGGGGGGCTGGCACCGGGGAGCTGTTTTTT. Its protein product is CASSPRGAGTGELFF.

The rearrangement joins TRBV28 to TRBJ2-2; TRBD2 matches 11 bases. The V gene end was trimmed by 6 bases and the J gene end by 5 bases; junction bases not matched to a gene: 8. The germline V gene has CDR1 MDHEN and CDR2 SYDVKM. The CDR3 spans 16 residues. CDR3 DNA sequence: TGTGCCAGCAGAACAGCTAGCGGGAGGTTTACCGGGGAGCTGTTTTTT. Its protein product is CASRTASGRFTGELFF. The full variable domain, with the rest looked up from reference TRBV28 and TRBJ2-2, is DVKVTQSSRYLVKRTGEKVFLECVQDMDHENMFWYRQDPGLGLRLIYFSYDVKMKEKGDIPEGYSVSREKKERFSLILESASTNQTSMYLCASRTASGRFTGELFFGEGSRLTVL.

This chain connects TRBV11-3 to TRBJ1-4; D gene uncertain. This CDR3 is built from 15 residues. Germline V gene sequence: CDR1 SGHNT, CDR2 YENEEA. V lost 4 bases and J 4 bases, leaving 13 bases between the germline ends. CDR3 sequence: CASSSGSQSNEKLFF. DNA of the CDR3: TGTGCCAGCAGCTCGGGAAGTCAGAGTAATGAAAAACTGTTTTTT. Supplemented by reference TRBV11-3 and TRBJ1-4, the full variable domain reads EAGVVQSPRYKIIEKKQPVAFWCNPISGHNTLYWYLQNLGQGPELLIRYENEEAVDDSQLPKDRFSAERLKGVDSTLKIQPAELGDSAVYLCASSSGSQSNEKLFFGSGTQLSVL.

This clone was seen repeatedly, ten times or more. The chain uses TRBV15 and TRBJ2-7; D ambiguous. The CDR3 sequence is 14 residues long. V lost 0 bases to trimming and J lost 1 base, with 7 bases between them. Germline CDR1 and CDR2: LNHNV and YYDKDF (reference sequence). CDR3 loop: CATSRDEESYEQYF. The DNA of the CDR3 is TGTGCCACCAGCAGAGATGAGGAATCCTACGAGCAGTACTTC. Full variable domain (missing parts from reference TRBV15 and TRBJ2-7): DAMVIQNPRYQVTQFGKPVTLSCSQTLNHNVMYWYQQKSSQAPKLLFHYYDKDFNNEADTPDNFQSRRPNTSFCFLDIRSPGLGDTAMYLCATSRDEESYEQYFGPGTRLTVT.

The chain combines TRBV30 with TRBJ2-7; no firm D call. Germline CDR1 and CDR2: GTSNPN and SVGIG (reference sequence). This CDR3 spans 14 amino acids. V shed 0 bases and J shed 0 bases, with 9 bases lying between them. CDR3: CAWSVGTYSYEQYF. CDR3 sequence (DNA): TGTGCCTGGAGTGTTGGCACGTACTCCTACGAGCAGTACTTC. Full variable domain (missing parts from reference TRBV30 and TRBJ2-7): SQTIHQWPATLVQPVGSPLSLECTVEGTSNPNLYWYRQAAGRGLQLLFYSVGIGQISSEVPQNLSASRPQDRQFILSSKKLLLSDSGFYLCAWSVGTYSYEQYFGPGTRLTVT.

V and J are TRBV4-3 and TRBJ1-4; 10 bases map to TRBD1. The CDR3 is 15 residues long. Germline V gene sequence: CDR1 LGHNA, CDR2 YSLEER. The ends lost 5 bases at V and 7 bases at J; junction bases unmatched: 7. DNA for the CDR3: TGCGCCAGCAGCGCGCCCGGGACAGGGGCTGAAAAACTGTTTTTT. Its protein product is CASSAPGTGAEKLFF.

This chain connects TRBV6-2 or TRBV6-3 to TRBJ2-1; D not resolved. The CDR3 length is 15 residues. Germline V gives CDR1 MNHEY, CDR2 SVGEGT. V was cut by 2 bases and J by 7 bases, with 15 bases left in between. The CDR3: CASSYPTRSPNEQFF. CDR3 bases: TGTGCCAGCAGTTACCCCACCCGCAGCCCGAATGAGCAGTTCTTC.

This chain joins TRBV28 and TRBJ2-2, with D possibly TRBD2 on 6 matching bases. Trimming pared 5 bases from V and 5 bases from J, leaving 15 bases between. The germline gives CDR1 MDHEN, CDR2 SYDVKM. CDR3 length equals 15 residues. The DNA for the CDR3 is TGTGCCAGCAGTCTACCGAGGGCGGGGACCGGGGAGCTGTTTTTT. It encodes CASSLPRAGTGELFF.

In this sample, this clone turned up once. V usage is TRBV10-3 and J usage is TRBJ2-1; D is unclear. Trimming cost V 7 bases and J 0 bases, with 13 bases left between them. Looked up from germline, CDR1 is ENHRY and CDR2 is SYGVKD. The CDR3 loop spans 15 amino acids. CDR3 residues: CAIMRSSSSYNEQFF. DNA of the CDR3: TGTGCCATCATGCGGTCATCTAGCTCCTACAATGAGCAGTTCTTC.

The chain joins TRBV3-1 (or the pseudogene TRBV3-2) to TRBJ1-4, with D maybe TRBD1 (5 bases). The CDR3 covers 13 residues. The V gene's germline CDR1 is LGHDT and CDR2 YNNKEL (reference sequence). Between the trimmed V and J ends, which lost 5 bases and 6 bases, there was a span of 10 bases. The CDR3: CASSTPGYEKLFF. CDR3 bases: TGTGCCAGCAGCACCCCAGGGTATGAAAAACTGTTTTTT.

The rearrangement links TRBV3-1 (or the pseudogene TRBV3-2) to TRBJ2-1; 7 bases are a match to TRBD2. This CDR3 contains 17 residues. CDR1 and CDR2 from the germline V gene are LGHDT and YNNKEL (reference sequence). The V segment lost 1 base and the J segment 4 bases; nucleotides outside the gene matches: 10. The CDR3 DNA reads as TGTGCCAGCAGCCAAGTGGGCGGGAGACGAGGATACAATGAGCAGTTCTTC. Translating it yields CASSQVGGRRGYNEQFF.

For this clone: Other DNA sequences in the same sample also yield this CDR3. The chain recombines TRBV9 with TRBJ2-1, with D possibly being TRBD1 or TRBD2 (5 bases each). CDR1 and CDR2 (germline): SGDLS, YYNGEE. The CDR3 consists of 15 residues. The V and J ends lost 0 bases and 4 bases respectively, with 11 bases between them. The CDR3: CASSVAGTSYNEQFF. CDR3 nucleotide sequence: TGTGCCAGCAGCGTAGCCGGGACCTCGTACAATGAGCAGTTCTTC.

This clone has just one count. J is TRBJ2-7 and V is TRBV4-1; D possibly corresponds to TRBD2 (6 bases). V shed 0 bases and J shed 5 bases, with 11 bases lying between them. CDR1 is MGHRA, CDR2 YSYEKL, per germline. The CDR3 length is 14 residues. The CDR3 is CASSQETSSDEQYF. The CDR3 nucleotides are TGCGCCAGCAGCCAAGAGACTAGTTCCGACGAGCAGTACTTC.

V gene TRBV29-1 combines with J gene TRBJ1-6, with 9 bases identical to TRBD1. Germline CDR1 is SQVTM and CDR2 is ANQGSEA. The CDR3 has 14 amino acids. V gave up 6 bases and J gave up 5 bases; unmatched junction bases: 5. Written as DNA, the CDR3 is TGCAGCGTGGGGACAGGGTCCAATAATTCACCCCTCCACTTT. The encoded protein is CSVGTGSNNSPLHF. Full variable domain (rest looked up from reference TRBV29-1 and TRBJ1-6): SAVISQKPSRDICQRGTSLTIQCQVDSQVTMMFWYRQQPGQSLTLIATANQGSEATYESGFVIDKFPISRPNLTFSTLTVSNMSPEDSSIYLCSVGTGSNNSPLHFGNGTRLTVT.